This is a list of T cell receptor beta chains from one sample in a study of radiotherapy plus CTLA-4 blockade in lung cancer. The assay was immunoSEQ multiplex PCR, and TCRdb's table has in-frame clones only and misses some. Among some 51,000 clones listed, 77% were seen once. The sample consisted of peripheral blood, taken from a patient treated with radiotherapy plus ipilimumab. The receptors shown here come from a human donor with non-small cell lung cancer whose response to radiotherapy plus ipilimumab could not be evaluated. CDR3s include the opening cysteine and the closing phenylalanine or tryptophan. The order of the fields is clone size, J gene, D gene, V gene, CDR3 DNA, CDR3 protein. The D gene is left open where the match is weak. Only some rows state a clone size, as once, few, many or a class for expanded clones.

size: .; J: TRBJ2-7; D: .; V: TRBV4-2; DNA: TGTGCCAGCAGCCAAGAATTACGGAGTTACGAGCAGTACTTC; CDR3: CASSQELRSYEQYF
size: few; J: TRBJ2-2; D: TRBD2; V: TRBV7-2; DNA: TGTGCCAGCAGCCCCGACGGACTAGCGGGAGTGAACGGGGAGCTGTTTTTT; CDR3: CASSPDGLAGVNGELFF
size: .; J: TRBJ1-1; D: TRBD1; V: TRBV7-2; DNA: TGTGCCAGCAGCTTAGGGCAGACAGGGGACACTGAAGCTTTCTTT; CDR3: CASSLGQTGDTEAFF
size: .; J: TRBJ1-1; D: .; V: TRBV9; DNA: TGTGCCAGCAGCCCGCAGGGCGTGAACACTGAAGCTTTCTTT; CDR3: CASSPQGVNTEAFF
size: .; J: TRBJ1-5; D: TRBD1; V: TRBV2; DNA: TGTGCCAGCAGCCCAACAGGGGGCGATCAGCCCCAGCATTTT; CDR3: CASSPTGGDQPQHF
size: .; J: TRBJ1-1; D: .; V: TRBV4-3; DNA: TGCGCCAGCAGCCAAAGGGGCGGCTATTTGAACACTGAAGCTTTCTTT; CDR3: CASSQRGGYLNTEAFF
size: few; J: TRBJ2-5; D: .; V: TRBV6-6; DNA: TGTGCCAGCAGTTACTCCGGGGAGACCCAGTACTTC; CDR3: CASSYSGETQYF
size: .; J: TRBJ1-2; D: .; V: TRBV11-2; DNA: TGTGCCAGCAGCACCAGTCGACAGCCGTCGCGAGGCTACACCTTC; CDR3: CASSTSRQPSRGYTF
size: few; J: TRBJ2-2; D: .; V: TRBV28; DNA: TGTGCCAGCACACAGGGGAACACCGGGGAGCTGTTTTTT; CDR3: CASTQGNTGELFF
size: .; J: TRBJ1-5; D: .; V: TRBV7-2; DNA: TGTGCCAGCAGCTTGAACTTACAGCCGGGAGGGGCGATTTTT; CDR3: CASSLNLQPGGAIF
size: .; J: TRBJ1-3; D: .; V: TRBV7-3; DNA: TGTGCCAGCAGCCCCCCCGGGGGAAACACCATATATTTT; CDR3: CASSPPGGNTIYF
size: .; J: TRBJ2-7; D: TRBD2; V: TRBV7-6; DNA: TGTGCCAGCAGCTTAGGAGTAGCGGGAGCGGGGGAGCAGTACTTC; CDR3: CASSLGVAGAGEQYF
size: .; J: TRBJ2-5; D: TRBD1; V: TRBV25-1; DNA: TGTGCCAGCACCGCATCCAGACAGGGGGCTGGAGAGACCCAGTACTTC; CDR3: CASTASRQGAGETQYF
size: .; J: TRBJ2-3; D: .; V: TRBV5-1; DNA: TGCGCCAGCAGCTTGGAAACAGGGCCGCAGTATTTT; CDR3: CASSLETGPQYF
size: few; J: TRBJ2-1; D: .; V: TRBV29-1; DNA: TGCAGCGAGGGGAACAATGAGCAGTTCTTC; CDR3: CSEGNNEQFF
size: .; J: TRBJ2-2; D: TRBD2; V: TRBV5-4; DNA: TGTGCCAGCAGCTTGGGGACTAGCGGGTCCGGGGAGCTGTTTTTT; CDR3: CASSLGTSGSGELFF
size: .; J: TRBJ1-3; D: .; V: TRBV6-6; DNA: TGTGCCAGCACCTTCACAGGTGCTGGAAACACCATATATTTT; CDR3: CASTFTGAGNTIYF
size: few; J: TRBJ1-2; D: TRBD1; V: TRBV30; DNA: TGTGCCTGGAGTCGACAGGGGTTTAATGGCTACACCTTC; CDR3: CAWSRQGFNGYTF
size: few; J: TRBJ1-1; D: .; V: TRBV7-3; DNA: TGTGCCAGCAGCTTTTCCATGAACACTGAAGCTTTCTTT; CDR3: CASSFSMNTEAFF
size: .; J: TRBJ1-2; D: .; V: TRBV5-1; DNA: TGCGCCAGCAGGGACAGCTTCTATGGCTACACCTTC; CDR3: CASRDSFYGYTF
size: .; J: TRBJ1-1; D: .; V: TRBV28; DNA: TGTGCCAGCAGTTTAAAGGGGGAAGCTTTCTTT; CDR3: CASSLKGEAFF
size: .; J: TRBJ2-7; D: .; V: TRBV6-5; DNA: TGTGCCAGCAGTTACTCGGCGCGTGCAGGCGTGGGCGAGCAGTACTTC; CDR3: CASSYSARAGVGEQYF
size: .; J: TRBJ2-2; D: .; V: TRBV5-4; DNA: TGTGCCAGCAGCTTGCCCATATCCCCTGCAGGGGAAAGCACCGGGGAGCTGTTTTTT; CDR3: CASSLPISPAGESTGELFF
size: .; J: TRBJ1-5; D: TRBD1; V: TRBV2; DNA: TGTGCCAGCAGTAACACAGGGGGCGGCAATCAGCCCCAGCATTTT; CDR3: CASSNTGGGNQPQHF
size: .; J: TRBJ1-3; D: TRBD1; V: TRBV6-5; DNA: TGTGCCAGCAGTTACGGGACAGGCGGAAACACCATATATTTT; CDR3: CASSYGTGGNTIYF
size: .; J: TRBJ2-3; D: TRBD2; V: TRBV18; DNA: TGTGCCAGCTCACCCCGGACTAGCGCCAGCACAGATACGCAGTATTTT; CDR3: CASSPRTSASTDTQYF
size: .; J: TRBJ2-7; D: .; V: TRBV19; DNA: TGTGCCAGTAGTACCACCTACGAGCAGTACTTC; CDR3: CASSTTYEQYF
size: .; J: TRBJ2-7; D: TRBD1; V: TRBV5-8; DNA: TGTGCCAGCAGAAACCGGGACAGGGCTTACGAGCAGTACTTC; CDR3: CASRNRDRAYEQYF
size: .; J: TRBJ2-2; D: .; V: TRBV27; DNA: TGTGCCAGCAGGCCTTTATCAGGCGCGAACACCGGGGAGCTGTTTTTT; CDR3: CASRPLSGANTGELFF
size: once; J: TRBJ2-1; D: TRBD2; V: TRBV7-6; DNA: TGTGCCAGCAGCTTAGCGTCCCGGGGGGGGGCCGGTGAGCAGTTCTTC; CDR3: CASSLASRGGAGEQFF
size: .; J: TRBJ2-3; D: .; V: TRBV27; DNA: TGTGCCAGCAGAACCCCGAGGGACACCACAGATACGCAGTATTTT; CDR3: CASRTPRDTTDTQYF